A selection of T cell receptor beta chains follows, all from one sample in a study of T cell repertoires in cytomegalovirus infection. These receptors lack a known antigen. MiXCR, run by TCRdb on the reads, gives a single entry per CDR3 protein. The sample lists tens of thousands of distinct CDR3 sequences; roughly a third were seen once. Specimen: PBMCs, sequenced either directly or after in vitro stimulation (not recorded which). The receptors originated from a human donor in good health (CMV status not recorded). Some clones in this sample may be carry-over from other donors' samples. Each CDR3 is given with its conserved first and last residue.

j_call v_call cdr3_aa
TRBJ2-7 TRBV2 CASKREGYEQYF
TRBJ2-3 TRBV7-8 CASSYIEGTQYF
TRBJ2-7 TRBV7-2 CASSLGGVAYEQYF
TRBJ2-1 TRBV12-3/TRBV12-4 CASNPLGGLVANEQFF
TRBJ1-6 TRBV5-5 CASSGGAGGNSPLHF
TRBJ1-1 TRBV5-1 CASSLFEGEAFF
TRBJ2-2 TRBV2 CASSVLDATGELFF
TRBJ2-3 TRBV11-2 CASSLVSGRSTDTQYF
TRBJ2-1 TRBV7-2 CASSPLWQDYNEQFF
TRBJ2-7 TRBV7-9 CASSFRREGLDEQYF
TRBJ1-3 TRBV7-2 CASRSLRDSAVGTIYF
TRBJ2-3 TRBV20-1 CSASPPRGGADTQYF
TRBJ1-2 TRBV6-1 CASSERVRGYTF
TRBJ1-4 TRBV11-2 CASSLEQRGEKLFF
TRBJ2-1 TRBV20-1 CSAGRSSYNEQFF
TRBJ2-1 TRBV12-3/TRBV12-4 CASSPHLAAGEDEQFF
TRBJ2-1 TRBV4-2 CASSQGSGGVQEQFF
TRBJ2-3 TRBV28 CASSLPVGRRGGTDTQYF
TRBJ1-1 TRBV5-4 CASSLDPQTNTEAFF
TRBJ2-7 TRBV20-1 CSARAIAGGRGEQYF
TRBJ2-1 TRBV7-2 CASSLMRETQFF
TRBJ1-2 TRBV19 CASRGGTRGLGYTF
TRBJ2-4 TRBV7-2 CASSPVQGRDIQYF
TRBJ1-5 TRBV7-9 CASSLGGDSNQPQHF
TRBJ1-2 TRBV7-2 CASTMVNPVYGYTF
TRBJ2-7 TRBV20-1 CSAISGGIYEQYF
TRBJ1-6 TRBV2 CASHGTGDSPLHF
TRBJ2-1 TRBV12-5 CASAISGGSGRLQFF
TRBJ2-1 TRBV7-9 CASSLSEVEQFF
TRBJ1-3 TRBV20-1 CSARDRDTIYF
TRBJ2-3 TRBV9 CASEVLVSTDTQYF
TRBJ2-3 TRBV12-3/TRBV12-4 CASSTGLAGGGDTQYF
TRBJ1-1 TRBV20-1 CSATDTQNTEAFF
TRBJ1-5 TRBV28 CASSWAGPGPQHF
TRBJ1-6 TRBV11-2 CASSSADRDGSPLHF
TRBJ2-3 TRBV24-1 CATSDWTGGTDTQYF
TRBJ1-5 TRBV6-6 CASSYSDSSGPQHF
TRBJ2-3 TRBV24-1 CATRPSAGDTQYF
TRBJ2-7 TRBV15 CATSRDVGASYEQYF
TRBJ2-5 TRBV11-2 CASSLERKETQYF
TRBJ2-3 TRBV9 CASSVGGGSTDTQYF
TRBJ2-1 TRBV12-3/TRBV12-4 CASSFVLTGQFF
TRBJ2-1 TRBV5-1 CASSLFRDRASYNEQFF
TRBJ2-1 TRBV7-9 CASSPSGLADYNEQFF
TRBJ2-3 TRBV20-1 CSARVAGDTQYF
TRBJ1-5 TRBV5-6 CASSFGDSNQPQHF
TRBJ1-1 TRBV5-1 CASSLTGSDTEAFF
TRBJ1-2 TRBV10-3 CATGDSSNYGYTF
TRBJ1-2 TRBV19 CASSMMGSRYGYTF
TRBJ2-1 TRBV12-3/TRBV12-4 CASSLAGGEQFF
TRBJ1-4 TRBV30 CAWEGGRANEKLFF
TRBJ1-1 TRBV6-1 CASVRGRDWAFF
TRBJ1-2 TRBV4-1 CASSQKTGYPNYGYTF
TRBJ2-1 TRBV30 CAWSVRLSSGSNEQFF
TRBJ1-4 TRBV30 CAWSGARGEKLFF
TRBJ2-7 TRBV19 CASSIGFQGFSYEQYF
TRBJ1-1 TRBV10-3 CAISESRDSFTEAFF
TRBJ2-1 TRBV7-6 CASSPWAVQGNNEQFF
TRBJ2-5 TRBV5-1 CASSLQGKETQYF
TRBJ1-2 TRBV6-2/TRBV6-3 CASSEGSPRDYGYTF